This T cell receptor (beta chain) was profiled in a study of post-analysis software for immune sequencing data. Broader study findings: Strong co-clustering by F measure was seen for same-batch samples.

Unique molecular identifiers featured in each of the TCR beta cDNA libraries. Each CDR3 protein is one row after TCRdb ran MiXCR on the PCR reads. The sample comprises fewer than 850,000 distinct CDR3 sequences, about half of which are singletons, and over 4.5% rests with the top ten. This clonotype occurred a few times. Its antigen is unidentified. Sequenced sample: blood. This TCR was recovered from a girl aged 5 to 17 with multiple sclerosis.

CDR3 DNA sequence: TGTGCCATCAGTGGTCCGGGACAGGTAACCTACGAGCAGTACTTC. Its protein product is CAISGPGQVTYEQYF. The chain combines TRBV10-3 with TRBJ2-7; TRBD1 matches 8 bases. Germline CDR1 is ENHRY and CDR2 is SYGVKD. J gave up 2 bases and V 4 bases, and 7 bases lay outside the gene matches. This CDR3 has 15 residues.